This is a list of T cell receptor beta chains from one sample in a study of T cell responses to AZD1222 COVID-19 vaccine. The method was immunoSEQ multiplex PCR; TCRdb's version includes in-frame clones alone and lacks a portion of them. This table holds 130,000 or so clones, around 86% found once. Sequencing used peripheral blood, obtained on day 0 of AZD1222 vaccination. These receptors were collected from an adult in good health. Each CDR3 is given with its conserved first and last residue. The order of the fields is J gene, V gene, D gene, clone size, CDR3 protein, CDR3 DNA. A D gene is named only where the DNA matches it firmly. Clone sizes are given selectively: once, few, many, or a class where the clone is expanded.

>TRBJ1-6|TRBV6-5|-|-
CASSYDRSSSYSPLHF
TGTGCCAGCAGTTACGATCGGTCGTCATCGTATTCACCCCTCCACTTT
>TRBJ1-2|TRBV10-3|-|-
CAISADSYGYTF
TGTGCCATCAGCGCTGACAGCTATGGCTACACCTTC
>TRBJ2-7|TRBV12-3/TRBV12-4|-|-
CASSLTREQYF
TGTGCCAGCAGTTTAACGAGGGAGCAGTACTTC
>TRBJ2-5|TRBV27|TRBD2|-
CASSGAGARAETQYF
TGTGCCAGCAGTGGAGCGGGGGCCCGAGCGGAGACCCAGTACTTC
>TRBJ2-1|TRBV4-1|-|-
CASSQDTSSYNEQFF
TGCGCCAGCAGCCAAGATACCAGCTCCTACAATGAGCAGTTCTTC
>TRBJ2-1|TRBV7-3|TRBD2|-
CASNLQRGNEQFF
TGTGCCAGCAACCTCCAGCGGGGGAATGAGCAGTTCTTC
>TRBJ1-2|TRBV18|-|-
CASSPDLGGVDGYTF
TGTGCCAGCTCACCCGATTTAGGGGGAGTCGATGGCTACACCTTC
>TRBJ1-4|TRBV18|-|-
CASSLNQRANEKLFF
TGTGCCAGCTCCTTAAACCAGAGGGCAAATGAAAAACTGTTTTTT
>TRBJ1-1|TRBV5-8|-|-
CASFVNTEAFF
TGTGCCAGCTTCGTAAACACTGAAGCTTTCTTT
>TRBJ2-1|TRBV29-1|TRBD2|-
CSVVGLAGDNEQFF
TGCAGCGTTGTGGGACTAGCGGGGGACAATGAGCAGTTCTTC
>TRBJ1-5|TRBV20-1|-|-
CSASGQSNQPQHF
TGCAGTGCTAGTGGACAGTCGAATCAGCCCCAGCATTTT
>TRBJ2-1|TRBV6-2/TRBV6-3|TRBD1|-
CASSYSSGTGANEQFF
TGTGCCAGCAGTTACTCCTCAGGGACAGGGGCAAATGAGCAGTTCTTC
>TRBJ1-2|TRBV30|TRBD1|-
CAWSEQGYGYTF
TGTGCCTGGAGTGAACAGGGGTATGGCTACACCTTC
>TRBJ1-5|TRBV7-2|-|-
CASSLVGSVPQPQHF
TGTGCCAGCAGCTTAGTAGGGAGCGTCCCACAGCCCCAGCATTTT
>TRBJ1-5|TRBV30|TRBD1|-
CAWSVPRTGSQPQHF
TGTGCCTGGAGTGTACCCCGGACAGGGAGTCAGCCCCAGCATTTT
>TRBJ1-6|TRBV2|-|-
CASSVGLTYNSPLHF
TGTGCCAGCAGTGTCGGTTTAACCTATAATTCACCCCTCCACTTT
>TRBJ1-3|TRBV7-2|-|few
CASSSDSSSGNTIYF
TGTGCCAGCAGCTCAGACAGTAGCTCTGGAAACACCATATATTTT
>TRBJ2-7|TRBV27|TRBD1|-
CASTRTGGSGEQYF
TGTGCCAGCACCCGGACAGGGGGCTCTGGCGAGCAGTACTTC
>TRBJ1-3|TRBV6-5|-|-
CASRTLGSGNTIYF
TGTGCCAGCCGAACCCTGGGCTCTGGAAACACCATATATTTT
>TRBJ1-2|TRBV7-9|-|-
CASSPRTDGYTF
TGTGCCAGCAGCCCGAGGACGGATGGCTACACCTTC
>TRBJ2-1|TRBV18|TRBD1|-
CASSGQGGEQFF
TGTGCCAGCTCTGGACAGGGTGGCGAGCAGTTCTTC
>TRBJ1-5|TRBV7-9|TRBD1|-
CASSRDSYNQPQHF
TGTGCCAGCAGCCGGGACAGTTACAATCAGCCCCAGCATTTT
>TRBJ1-5|TRBV5-5|TRBD1|-
CASSLIQGVAQPQHF
TGTGCCAGCAGCTTAATCCAGGGGGTAGCTCAGCCCCAGCATTTT
>TRBJ2-3|TRBV19|-|-
CASCSDRVCTDTQYF
TGTGCCAGTTGTTCCGACAGAGTCTGCACAGATACGCAGTATTTT
>TRBJ1-2|TRBV18|TRBD1|-
CASSPTGQFSGYTF
TGTGCCAGCTCACCCACGGGACAGTTCTCTGGCTACACCTTC
>TRBJ2-1|TRBV6-2/TRBV6-3|TRBD2|-
CASSYLKLAGSDNEQFF
TGTGCCAGCAGTTACTTGAAGCTAGCGGGGAGCGACAATGAGCAGTTCTTC
>TRBJ1-1|TRBV20-1|-|-
CSASGGDGEAFF
TGCAGTGCTAGTGGGGGTGACGGTGAAGCTTTCTTT
>TRBJ2-7|TRBV7-3|-|-
CASSLGRYGGDEQYF
TGTGCCAGCAGCTTAGGACGGTACGGTGGGGACGAGCAGTACTTC
>TRBJ1-2|TRBV7-8|TRBD1|-
CASSPGEGWTGVGYTF
TGTGCCAGCAGCCCTGGGGAGGGGTGGACAGGGGTTGGCTACACCTTC
>TRBJ1-2|TRBV3-1/TRBV3-2|-|-
CASSQDIRASGYGYTF
TGTGCCAGCAGCCAAGATATTAGGGCGTCGGGCTATGGCTACACCTTC
>TRBJ1-1|TRBV5-1|-|-
CASSRGTEAFF
TGCGCCAGCAGCAGGGGGACTGAAGCTTTCTTT
>TRBJ2-1|TRBV7-9|-|few
CASSLGYTSSYNEQFF
TGTGCCAGCAGCTTAGGATATACAAGCTCCTACAATGAGCAGTTCTTC
>TRBJ2-1|TRBV2|TRBD2|-
CASRSSGGSYNEQFF
TGTGCCAGCAGGTCTAGCGGAGGATCCTACAATGAGCAGTTCTTC
>TRBJ1-5|TRBV9|-|-
CATRRSNQPQHF
TGTGCCACCAGACGGAGCAATCAGCCCCAGCATTTT
>TRBJ2-2|TRBV7-6|-|-
CASSLAPYYRGGTGELFF
TGTGCCAGCAGCTTAGCGCCTTACTATAGGGGGGGCACCGGGGAGCTGTTTTTT
>TRBJ1-6|TRBV19|-|-
CASSVQGTFDSPLHF
TGTGCCAGTAGTGTCCAGGGGACTTTCGATTCACCCCTCCACTTT
>TRBJ1-2|TRBV7-2|-|-
CASSLTGSLRGYTF
TGTGCCAGCAGCTTAACAGGGAGTTTGCGCGGCTACACCTTC
>TRBJ2-7|TRBV27|TRBD1|once
CASSFETGNEQYF
TGTGCCAGCAGTTTCGAGACAGGGAACGAGCAGTACTTC
>TRBJ2-7|TRBV2|-|-
CASKGQSYEQYF
TGTGCCAGCAAGGGGCAGAGTTACGAGCAGTACTTC
>TRBJ2-2|TRBV3-1/TRBV3-2|-|-
CASSPWTVNTGELFF
TGTGCCAGCAGCCCGTGGACGGTAAACACCGGGGAGCTGTTTTTT
>TRBJ1-2|TRBV6-6|TRBD1|-
CASSEPRTGVDGYTF
TGTGCCAGCAGCGAGCCGCGGACAGGGGTGGATGGCTACACCTTC
>TRBJ1-1|TRBV4-2|-|once
CASSQEGLEAFF
TGTGCCAGCAGCCAAGAGGGCCTTGAAGCTTTCTTT
>TRBJ1-2|TRBV7-9|-|-
CASSTRTRGNYGYTF
TGTGCCAGCAGCACCCGGACCCGCGGCAACTATGGCTACACCTTC
>TRBJ1-1|TRBV6-6|-|-
CASSFKGRRDTEAFF
TGTGCCAGCAGTTTTAAGGGTAGGCGGGACACTGAAGCTTTCTTT
>TRBJ1-1|TRBV6-2/TRBV6-3|-|once
CASSYTRQNTEAFF
TGTGCCAGCAGTTACACCCGCCAAAACACTGAAGCTTTCTTT
>TRBJ1-2|TRBV11-1|-|-
CASSPGQGPDGYTF
TGTGCCAGCAGCCCCGGGCAGGGACCCGACGGCTACACCTTC
>TRBJ2-7|TRBV15|TRBD1|few
CATSLDRGPSYEQYF
TGTGCCACCAGCCTGGACAGGGGACCTTCCTACGAGCAGTACTTC
>TRBJ1-5|TRBV14|-|-
CASSKDRNQPQHF
TGTGCCAGCAGCAAGGATCGCAATCAGCCCCAGCATTTT
>TRBJ2-2|TRBV5-1|-|many
CASSPPGGTSGPGELFF
TGCGCCAGCAGCCCGCCTGGAGGGACCTCTGGACCCGGGGAGCTGTTTTTT
>TRBJ2-7|TRBV7-9|-|-
CASSELGGGGEQYF
TGTGCCAGCAGCGAACTAGGGGGAGGTGGAGAGCAGTACTTC
>TRBJ1-2|TRBV3-1/TRBV3-2|-|-
CASSQFLSVGDGYTF
TGTGCCAGCAGCCAATTTCTGAGTGTGGGGGATGGCTACACCTTC
>TRBJ1-6|TRBV6-1|-|-
CASKLTGSNNSPLHF
TGTGCCAGCAAGTTAACCGGGTCTAATAATTCACCCCTCCACTTT
>TRBJ1-1|TRBV6-5|TRBD1|-
CATGLHRGPNTEAFF
TGTGCCACCGGACTGCACAGGGGTCCGAACACTGAAGCTTTCTTT